The 32 T cell receptor beta chains reported below all come from one sample, sequenced in a study of blood T cells in healthy people across ages. A second PCR, run for roughly 7 to 11 cycles, used a sample-barcoded 5' primer plus a J-beta primer mix. A single record per CDR3 protein comes from TCRdb applying MiXCR to the 5' RACE reads. The sample lists roughly 2 million distinct CDR3 sequences, less than 50% seen once, with less than 2.5% in the top ten. Sequencing was carried out using blood. The receptors shown here come from a woman aged 40 to 55 in good health.

This sequence joins TRBV11-2 and TRBJ2-7; 7 nucleotides match TRBD1. The J call may be faulty, since TRBJ2-5 better matches the DNA end. Per germline, CDR1 SGHAT and CDR2 FQNNGV. The CDR3 spans 13 residues. As DNA, the CDR3 is TGTGCCAGCAAAAACACAGGGGTGGAGACCCAGTACTTC. Translating it yields CASKNTGVETQYF.

The CDR3 protein is CSAPLEGSEKLFF. DNA of the CDR3: TGCAGTGCCCCCCTAGAGGGCAGTGAAAAACTGTTTTTT. V usage is TRBV20-1 and J usage is TRBJ1-4; D call uncertain. There are 13 residues in the CDR3. Germline lookup yields CDR1 DFQATT and CDR2 SNEGSKA (reference sequence). The V and J ends lost 6 bases and 7 bases respectively, with 15 bases between them.

This chain joins TRBV20-1 and TRBJ1-2, with D hard to call. This CDR3 is built from 14 residues. Germline loops: CDR1 DFQATT, CDR2 SNEGSKA (reference sequence). V lost 3 bases and J lost 1, with 12 bases in between. The CDR3 sequence: CSASPAEGNYGYTF. The CDR3 DNA sequence: TGCAGTGCTAGTCCTGCTGAGGGTAACTATGGCTACACCTTC.

This rearrangement joins TRBV12-3 or TRBV12-4 to TRBJ1-5; D is unclear. V shed 2 bases and J shed 0 bases, with 8 bases lying between them. This CDR3 comprises 15 residues. The CDR3 DNA is TGTGCCAGCAGTTTACGCCCACCTAGCAATCAGCCCCAGCATTTT. Translation gives CASSLRPPSNQPQHF.

This chain uses TRBV12-5 with TRBJ1-2, with unresolved D. Germline CDR1 and CDR2: LGHNT and FRNRAP. V was shortened by 2 bases and J by 3 bases, with 10 bases between the two germline ends. The CDR3 runs 14 residues. The CDR3 DNA follows: TGTGCTAGTGGTTTGAAAGACGGAGACTATGGCTACACCTTC. The encoded protein is CASGLKDGDYGYTF.

The V and J genes are TRBV6-5 and TRBJ2-7; no clear D gene. Looked up from germline, CDR1 is MNHEY and CDR2 is SVGAGI. V was trimmed by 2 bases and J by 3 bases, leaving 17 bases between them. This CDR3 spans 16 amino acids. The CDR3 loop is CASSYARSSGFYEQYF. CDR3 coding DNA: TGTGCCAGCAGTTACGCCCGCAGTTCAGGTTTCTACGAGCAGTACTTC.

The chain employs TRBV20-1 and TRBJ2-3; D might be TRBD2 (5 bases). The CDR3 spans 17 residues. The V gene's germline CDR1 is DFQATT and CDR2 SNEGSKA (reference sequence). Trimming left V 5 bases short and J 0 bases short, with 21 bases between. CDR3 nucleotides: TGCAGTGCTCTCCAACTAGAAAAAGGTCCTAGCACAGATACGCAGTATTTT. Its translation: CSALQLEKGPSTDTQYF.

The V and J genes are TRBV7-2 and TRBJ2-3, with 12 bases aligning to TRBD1. Trimming at V came to 1 base and at J to 4 bases, leaving 3 bases not matched to a gene. The CDR3 loop spans 16 amino acids. Germline lookup yields CDR1 SGHTA and CDR2 FQGNSA. Written as DNA, the CDR3 is TGTGCCAGCAGCTTAGGCGGGACAGGGGGCGCAGATACGCAGTATTTT. The encoded protein is CASSLGGTGGADTQYF.

In its sample, this clonotype was seen a few times. CDR3 DNA sequence: TGTGCCAGCAGTCCAACAGGGCGACCTAACTATGGCTACACCTTC. This gives the protein CASSPTGRPNYGYTF. The chain recombines TRBV27 with TRBJ1-2, with D possibly TRBD1 on 6 matching bases. Trimming pared 5 bases from V and 0 bases from J, leaving 13 bases between. Germline V gives CDR1 MNHEY, CDR2 SMNVEV (reference sequence). This CDR3 comprises 15 residues.

The rearrangement joins TRBV13 to TRBJ2-3; D is possibly TRBD1 or TRBD2 (7 bases each). There are 14 residues in the CDR3. Germline-derived CDR1 and CDR2 are PRHDT and FYEKMQ (reference sequence). Trimming took off 8 bases at V and 5 bases at J, with 17 bases between the two ends. The CDR3 coding sequence is TGTGCCAGCGAATTCAGGGGGGGGGGAGATACGCAGTATTTT. Translating gives CASEFRGGGDTQYF.

This chain links TRBV20-1 with TRBJ2-1; tentatively, D is TRBD1 (5 bases). This CDR3 region has 14 residues. Trimming left V 3 bases short and J 3 bases short, with 12 bases between. From germline, CDR1 is DFQATT and CDR2 SNEGSKA (reference sequence). CDR3 bases: TGCAGTGCTAGTCAAGGGGTGTTCTACAATGAGCAGTTCTTC. Protein: CSASQGVFYNEQFF.

This sequence joins TRBV9 and TRBJ1-2, with D uncertain. Germline V gene sequence: CDR1 SGDLS, CDR2 YYNGEE. V was cut by 7 bases and J by 2 bases, with 18 bases left in between. This CDR3 is built from 15 residues. The CDR3 bases are TGTGCCAGCGCAGCTCAAGTGGCTGGGAACTATGGCTACACCTTC. This codes for CASAAQVAGNYGYTF.

This chain uses TRBV5-6 with TRBJ1-4; 8 positions agree with TRBD1. Trimming at V came to 2 bases and at J to 5 bases, leaving 8 bases not matched to a gene. This CDR3 contains 16 residues. The germline V gene encodes CDR1 SGHDT and CDR2 YYEEEE. This CDR3 is CASSFAGGEMNEKLFF. CDR3 in DNA: TGTGCCAGCAGCTTCGCAGGGGGCGAAATGAATGAAAAACTGTTTTTT.

The chain carries TRBV4-2 and TRBJ1-2, with D possibly matching TRBD1 (5 bases). Trimming took 3 bases from V and 4 from J, leaving 15 bases between them. The CDR3 runs 15 residues. Germline V gene lookup returns CDR1 LGHNA and CDR2 YNFKEQ. The CDR3 nucleotides are TGTGCCAGCAGCCACGGCCAGGGCCCAGTCTATGGCTACACCTTC. Its translation: CASSHGQGPVYGYTF.

This clonotype was seen a handful of times. The chain has TRBV5-1 and TRBJ2-5, with D possibly being TRBD2 (6 bases). The germline gives CDR1 SGHRS, CDR2 YFSETQ. CDR3 length: 15 residues. Trimming left V 0 bases short and J 2 bases short, with 11 bases between. CDR3 coding DNA: TGCGCCAGCAGCTTGGGGAGGGAATATCAAGAGACCCAGTACTTC. It translates to CASSLGREYQETQYF.

The CDR3 DNA reads as TGTGCCAGCAGTAGGGCGGGAACCGCGGATACGCAGTATTTT. Translated: CASSRAGTADTQYF. V usage is TRBV28 and J usage is TRBJ2-3; D is possibly TRBD2 (6 bases). This CDR3 region has 14 residues. Trimming removed 5 bases at V and 6 bases at J, with 15 bases between. CDR1 and CDR2 from the germline V gene are MDHEN and SYDVKM.

This clonotype was counted between two and nine times. The V and J genes are TRBV5-1 and TRBJ2-1, with D uncertain. Trimming shortened V by 0 bases and J by 2 bases, and 9 bases separated the two germline ends. This CDR3 comprises 15 residues. The V gene's germline CDR1 is SGHRS and CDR2 YFSETQ. The chain's CDR3 is CASSLVAGTYNEQFF. CDR3 nucleotides: TGCGCCAGCAGCTTGGTGGCCGGAACCTACAATGAGCAGTTCTTC.

This clonotype was seen more than once but under ten times. The CDR3 bases are TGTGCCAGCAGCCAGCGGCAGGGCGCCTACAATGAGCAGTTCTTC. This translates into CASSQRQGAYNEQFF. The chain uses TRBV7-9 and TRBJ2-1; the D gene could be TRBD1 or TRBD2 (5 bases each). Germline values: CDR1 SEHNR, CDR2 FQNEAQ (reference sequence). V was cut by 5 bases and J by 2 bases, with 13 bases left in between. This CDR3 is built from 15 residues.

The chain joins TRBV20-1 to TRBJ2-1, with 7 bases lining up with TRBD1. The CDR3 runs to 15 residues. With V trimmed by 6 bases and J by 3 bases, 11 bases remained unmatched. Germline assignment: CDR1 DFQATT and CDR2 SNEGSKA (reference sequence). CDR3 nucleotide sequence: TGCAGTGCAAGAATTACAGGGGTGGTCTACAATGAGCAGTTCTTC. Its protein product is CSARITGVVYNEQFF.

This chain uses TRBV10-3 with TRBJ2-5, with 9 bases fitting TRBD1. V shed 4 bases, J shed 1 base, and the junction held 4 bases outside the gene matches. CDR1 and CDR2 from the germline V gene are ENHRY and SYGVKD. The CDR3 has 15 amino acids. The CDR3 sequence: CAISATGGVQETQYF. CDR3 nucleotide sequence: TGTGCCATCAGTGCCACAGGGGGCGTCCAAGAGACCCAGTACTTC.

The chain employs TRBV20-1 and TRBJ2-3; TRBD2 agrees at 8 bases. With 6 bases clipped from V and 8 bases from J, the junction kept 10 bases outside the gene matches. The germline V gene has CDR1 DFQATT and CDR2 SNEGSKA (reference sequence). This CDR3 contains 13 residues. CDR3 sequence reads: CSAPTGGVGTQYF. In DNA form, the CDR3 reads TGCAGTGCCCCAACGGGGGGGGTTGGTACGCAGTATTTT.

The J gene is TRBJ1-6, the V gene TRBV27; D is unclear. The V and J ends lost 7 bases and 2 bases respectively, with 9 bases between them. Germline CDR1 MNHEY, CDR2 SMNVEV (reference sequence). This CDR3 contains 14 residues. CDR3: CASKEVAYNSPLHF. For the CDR3, the DNA is TGTGCCAGCAAGGAGGTTGCCTATAATTCACCCCTCCACTTT.

The sample holds a few counts of this clonotype. The chain couples TRBV5-1 to TRBJ2-3; D may be TRBD2 (6 bases). V was trimmed by 0 bases and J by 2 bases, leaving 10 bases between them. Germline CDR1 SGHRS, CDR2 YFSETQ. The CDR3 has 15 amino acids. The CDR3 DNA reads TGCGCCAGCAGCTTGGCCACGCGGGACACAGATACGCAGTATTTT. This sequence encodes CASSLATRDTDTQYF.

J is TRBJ2-1 and V is TRBV20-1; D is unresolved. Germline CDR1 reads DFQATT; CDR2 reads SNEGSKA (reference sequence). Trimming left V 4 bases short and J 4 bases short, with 14 bases between. The CDR3 has 14 amino acids. The chain's CDR3 is CSANRKVTYNEQFF. CDR3 bases: TGCAGTGCTAACCGGAAGGTTACATACAATGAGCAGTTCTTC.

The chain couples TRBV15 to TRBJ2-5, with 12 bases that match TRBD2. Germline V gene sequence: CDR1 LNHNV, CDR2 YYDKDF (reference sequence). This CDR3 has 17 amino acids. Losses at the gene ends were 6 bases for V and 4 bases for J; bases not matched to a gene: 12. CDR3 sequence (DNA): TGTGCCACCAGGGGCTTCTCGACTAGCGGGAGTCGAGAGACCCAGTACTTC. This sequence encodes CATRGFSTSGSRETQYF.

The J gene is TRBJ1-5, the V gene TRBV11-2, with 7 bases matching TRBD1. Looked up from germline, CDR1 is SGHAT and CDR2 is FQNNGV. The ends lost 5 bases at V and 1 base at J; junction bases unmatched: 17. The CDR3 consists of 19 residues. In nucleotides, the CDR3 is TGTGCCAGCAGCCCGAACCCTATACAGGGGAGGGGGAGCAATCAGCCCCAGCATTTT. Its translation: CASSPNPIQGRGSNQPQHF.

V gene TRBV4-3 combines with J gene TRBJ2-3; a possible D gene is TRBD1 (5 bases). V dropped 0 bases and J dropped 2 bases, with 9 bases sitting between them. Germline CDR1 is LGHNA and CDR2 is YSLEER. The CDR3 has 15 residues. The DNA of the CDR3 is TGCGCCAGCAGCCAAGATCGGACACCCACAGATACGCAGTATTTT. This codes for CASSQDRTPTDTQYF.

The chain is built from TRBV28 and TRBJ1-2; no reliable D call. The CDR3 spans 14 residues. Germline values: CDR1 MDHEN, CDR2 SYDVKM. The ends were cut back, 3 bases at V and 6 bases at J, with 14 bases in the middle. In DNA, the CDR3 is TGTGCCAGCAGTTTGGTCCGTTACGGAGATGGCTACACCTTC. This sequence encodes CASSLVRYGDGYTF.

V usage is TRBV6-5 and J usage is TRBJ2-5; 10 bases fit TRBD1. Germline V lookup: CDR1 MNHEY, CDR2 SVGAGI. J gave up 3 bases and V 4 bases, and 5 bases lay outside the gene matches. The CDR3 consists of 15 residues. DNA for the CDR3: TGTGCCAGCAGTTGGGACAGGGGTCGAAAAGAGACCCAGTACTTC. Protein product: CASSWDRGRKETQYF.

The chain carries TRBV12-3 or TRBV12-4 and TRBJ2-5; 8 bases agree with TRBD2. J gave up 13 bases and V 5 bases, and 12 bases lay outside the gene matches. The CDR3 is made up of 13 amino acids. CDR3 sequence: CASSPSLLAGGYF. In DNA, the CDR3 is TGTGCCAGCAGTCCATCCCTCCTGGCGGGAGGGTACTTC.

The V and J genes are TRBV29-1 and TRBJ1-2, with 8 bases matching TRBD1. With V trimmed by 6 bases and J by 4 bases, 13 bases remained unmatched. The CDR3 totals 15 residues. Germline V CDR1 and CDR2: SQVTM, ANQGSEA. The CDR3 loop is CSVVKRDRWGYGYTF. The CDR3 DNA reads TGCAGCGTCGTAAAACGGGACAGGTGGGGCTATGGCTACACCTTC.

The V and J genes are TRBV28 and TRBJ2-1; the D gene is possibly TRBD2 (7 bases). Germline CDR1 MDHEN, CDR2 SYDVKM. The CDR3 contains 15 residues. V was trimmed by 3 bases and J by 8 bases, leaving 17 bases between them. Here the CDR3 reads CASSFVGGGVDEQFF. The CDR3 region has the DNA TGTGCCAGCAGTTTCGTGGGGGGGGGCGTAGATGAGCAGTTCTTC.